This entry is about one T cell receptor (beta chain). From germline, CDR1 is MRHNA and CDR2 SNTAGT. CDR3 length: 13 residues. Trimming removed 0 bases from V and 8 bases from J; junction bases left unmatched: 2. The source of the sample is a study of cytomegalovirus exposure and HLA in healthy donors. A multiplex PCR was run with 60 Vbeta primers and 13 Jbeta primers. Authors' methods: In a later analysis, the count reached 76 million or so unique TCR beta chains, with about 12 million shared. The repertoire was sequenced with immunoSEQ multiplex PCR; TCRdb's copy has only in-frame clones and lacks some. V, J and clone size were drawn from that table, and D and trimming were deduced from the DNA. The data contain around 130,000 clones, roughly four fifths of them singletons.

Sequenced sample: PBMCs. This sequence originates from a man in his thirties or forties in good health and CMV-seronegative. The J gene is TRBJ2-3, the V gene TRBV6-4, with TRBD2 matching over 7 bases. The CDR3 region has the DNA TGTGCCAGCAGTGACTCCTGGGGGGGTACGCAGTATTTT. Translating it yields CASSDSWGGTQYF.